This passage covers 30 T cell receptor beta chains from one sample sequenced in a study of cytomegalovirus exposure and HLA in healthy donors. Libraries were prepared by immunoSEQ multiplex PCR; TCRdb keeps only in-frame clonotypes and omits some of them. Here the sample spans some 250,000 clones, around 89% being singletons. Sequenced material: PBMCs. The receptors originated from a woman aged 18-29 years in good health and CMV-seronegative.

V is TRBV4-2 and J is TRBJ2-4; the match to TRBD2 covers 12 bases. Germline V gives CDR1 LGHNA, CDR2 YNFKEQ. V lost 4 bases, J lost 2 bases, and 3 bases stayed unmatched. The CDR3 consists of 16 residues. The CDR3 sequence: CASSLTSGGTKNIQYF. The CDR3 DNA reads as TGTGCCAGCAGCCTTACTAGCGGGGGGACCAAAAACATTCAGTACTTC.

The V gene is TRBV5-6, the J gene TRBJ2-2; 9 bases are a match to TRBD1. V trimming: 6 bases; J trimming: 6 bases; junction bases outside the gene matches: 6. This CDR3 is built from 14 residues. Germline V lookup: CDR1 SGHDT, CDR2 YYEEEE. CDR3 protein: CASTQGAHSGELFF. CDR3 DNA sequence: TGTGCCAGCACACAGGGGGCCCATTCCGGGGAGCTGTTTTTT.

This chain uses TRBV6-5 with TRBJ2-5, with TRBD1 identical over 9 bases. V shed 4 bases, J shed 5 bases, and the junction held 5 bases outside the gene matches. This CDR3 comprises 14 residues. Germline CDR1 reads MNHEY; CDR2 reads SVGAGI. The CDR3 reads CASSWDRDWETQYF. DNA for the CDR3: TGTGCCAGCAGTTGGGACAGGGACTGGGAGACCCAGTACTTC.

The rearrangement links TRBV5-4 to TRBJ2-2, with TRBD2 matching over 8 bases. Germline V gene sequence: CDR1 SGHNT, CDR2 YYREEE (reference sequence). The CDR3 totals 16 residues. The trim removed 5 bases at V and 5 bases at J, leaving 11 bases unmatched. The DNA of the CDR3 is TGTGCCAGCAGTCTCGGGGGGGCGGTTAGGACCGGGGAGCTGTTTTTT. Translating it yields CASSLGGAVRTGELFF.

This clone was counted only a few times. This chain uses TRBV6-5 with TRBJ1-1, with D possibly matching TRBD1 (6 bases). The germline V gene has CDR1 MNHEY and CDR2 SVGAGI. The CDR3 covers 15 residues. Trimming shortened V by 0 bases and J by 0 bases, and 8 bases separated the two germline ends. The chain's CDR3 is CASSYSGQMNTEAFF. CDR3 coding DNA: TGTGCCAGCAGTTACTCTGGACAGATGAACACTGAAGCTTTCTTT.

The chain has TRBV9 and TRBJ1-2; a possible D gene is TRBD1 (5 bases). The CDR3 length is 13 residues. Germline V gene lookup returns CDR1 SGDLS and CDR2 YYNGEE. The germline V and J ends were trimmed by 4 bases and 5 bases, with 12 bases remaining between them. The CDR3 DNA is TGTGCCAGCAGCCCTAGGGGTGAATATGGCTACACCTTC. It translates to CASSPRGEYGYTF.

This sequence joins TRBV7-2 and TRBJ2-1; D is uncertain. V was cut by 4 bases and J by 5 bases, with 15 bases left in between. Germline loops: CDR1 SGHTA, CDR2 FQGNSA. The CDR3 is made up of 15 amino acids. The CDR3 bases are TGTGCCAGCAGCTCTTCGGGTGGTTGGGACAATGAGCAGTTCTTC. This gives the protein CASSSSGGWDNEQFF.

The genes are TRBV6-5 and TRBJ2-7; 7 bases match TRBD1. Germline values: CDR1 MNHEY, CDR2 SVGAGI. Unmatched junction bases numbered 2, after V lost 3 bases and J lost 0 bases. This CDR3 has 14 residues. For the CDR3, the DNA is TGTGCCAGCAGTTATGACAGGGCCTCCTACGAGCAGTACTTC. Translated: CASSYDRASYEQYF.

The chain joins TRBV11-2 to TRBJ1-2; weak D call: TRBD1 (6 bases). Germline CDR1 SGHAT, CDR2 FQNNGV. This CDR3 is built from 16 residues. V lost 7 bases and J lost 1, with 19 bases in between. The CDR3 here is CASTRGGAILNYGYTF. In DNA form, the CDR3 reads TGTGCCAGCACCCGAGGGGGGGCGATACTTAACTATGGCTACACCTTC.

The count of this clone is one. The rearrangement joins TRBV5-1 to TRBJ2-2; 8 nucleotides align to TRBD1. The CDR3 is 14 residues long. CDR1 and CDR2 from the germline V gene are SGHRS and YFSETQ. Germline trimming cut 4 bases from V and 6 bases from J; bases unmatched to any gene: 5. The chain's CDR3 is CASSPRTGSGELFF. The CDR3 DNA follows: TGCGCCAGCAGCCCCAGGACAGGGTCCGGGGAGCTGTTTTTT.

The genes are TRBV5-1 and TRBJ2-5; TRBD1 matches at 7 bases. The germline V gene encodes CDR1 SGHRS and CDR2 YFSETQ. V dropped 3 bases and J dropped 5; count of bases not matched to a gene: 7. The CDR3 covers 14 residues. For the CDR3, the DNA is TGCGCCAGCAGCTCGACAGGGCTGTGGGAGACCCAGTACTTC. This gives the protein CASSSTGLWETQYF.

The chain employs TRBV4-1 and TRBJ1-6; D call uncertain. CDR1 and CDR2 (germline): MGHRA, YSYEKL. The CDR3 spans 18 residues. V lost 0 bases and J 4 bases, leaving 16 bases between the germline ends. The CDR3 is CASSQDHIGEQYNSPLHF. The CDR3 DNA is TGCGCCAGCAGCCAAGATCATATCGGGGAACAGTATAATTCACCCCTCCACTTT.

This rearrangement joins TRBV27 to TRBJ1-1; 8 nucleotides line up with TRBD1. This CDR3 has 15 residues. Losses at the gene ends were 6 bases for V and 0 bases for J; bases not matched to a gene: 6. CDR1 and CDR2 from the germline V gene are MNHEY and SMNVEV (reference sequence). The CDR3 here is CASRRAGGLNTEAFF. The CDR3 nucleotides read TGTGCCAGCAGGCGGGCAGGGGGCCTGAACACTGAAGCTTTCTTT.

The genes are TRBV28 and TRBJ2-7; D ambiguous. Germline values: CDR1 MDHEN, CDR2 SYDVKM. CDR3 length equals 13 residues. The ends were cut back, 6 bases at V and 3 bases at J, with 12 bases in the middle. This CDR3 reads CASRVPDFYEQYF. CDR3 DNA sequence: TGTGCCAGCAGGGTTCCTGACTTCTACGAGCAGTACTTC.

The J gene is TRBJ1-5, the V gene TRBV6-4, with TRBD1 identical over 7 bases. The length of the CDR3 is 15 residues. Germline CDR1 reads MRHNA; CDR2 reads SNTAGT. Trimming cost V 4 bases and J 2 bases; bases outside gene matches: 5. The DNA for the CDR3 is TGTGCCAGCAGTGCAAACAGGGGTGGCAATCAGCCCCAGCATTTT. Residues: CASSANRGGNQPQHF.

The chain links TRBV7-6 to TRBJ2-3; D gene unclear. Trimming cost V 1 base and J 2 bases, with 7 bases left between them. The CDR3 runs 14 residues. Germline CDR1 reads SGHVS; CDR2 reads FNYEAQ. The CDR3 coding sequence is TGTGCCAGCAGCTTAGGTCCCGTCACAGATACGCAGTATTTT. Translating it yields CASSLGPVTDTQYF. Supplemented by reference TRBV7-6 and TRBJ2-3, the full variable domain reads GAGVSQSPRYKVTKRGQDVALRCDPISGHVSLYWYRQALGQGPEFLTYFNYEAQQDKSGLPNDRFSAERPEGSISTLTIQRTEQRDSAMYRCASSLGPVTDTQYFGPGTRLTVL.

J is TRBJ1-1 and V is TRBV5-4, with D perhaps TRBD1 (6 bases). Trimming took off 5 bases at V and 0 bases at J, with 20 bases between the two ends. The CDR3 covers 17 residues. Germline lookup yields CDR1 SGHNT and CDR2 YYREEE (reference sequence). The chain's CDR3 is CASRPRTASNMNTEAFF. In nucleotides, the CDR3 is TGTGCCAGCAGACCCCGGACAGCGTCGAACATGAACACTGAAGCTTTCTTT.

The chain recombines TRBV5-6 with TRBJ2-1, with D uncertain. Trimming shortened V by 3 bases and J by 8 bases, and 15 bases separated the two germline ends. Germline CDR1 SGHDT, CDR2 YYEEEE. This CDR3 has 14 residues. The CDR3 spells CASSSYSDLYEQFF. CDR3 sequence (DNA): TGTGCCAGCAGCTCCTACTCCGACTTGTATGAGCAGTTCTTC.

This chain links TRBV2 with TRBJ1-1; TRBD1 is a possible D gene (5 bases). V was shortened by 11 bases and J by 0 bases, with 13 bases between the two germline ends. The germline V gene encodes CDR1 SNHLY and CDR2 FYNNEI. The CDR3 consists of 13 residues. The chain's CDR3 is CARRQTLNTEAFF. The CDR3 bases are TGTGCCCGCCGACAGACTCTGAACACTGAAGCTTTCTTT. Supplemented by reference TRBV2 and TRBJ1-1, the full variable domain reads EPEVTQTPSHQVTQMGQEVILRCVPISNHLYFYWYRQILGQKVEFLVSFYNNEISEKSEIFDDQFSVERPDGSNFTLKIRSTKLEDSAMYFCARRQTLNTEAFFGQGTRLTVV.

The chain links TRBV18 to TRBJ2-5; maybe TRBD1 (5 bases). This CDR3 has 14 residues. V dropped 3 bases and J dropped 3 bases, with 11 bases sitting between them. Germline V gene data show CDR1 as KGHSH and CDR2 as LQKENI. The chain's CDR3 is CASSPDKSKETQYF. Written as DNA, the CDR3 is TGTGCCAGCTCACCGGACAAGAGTAAAGAGACCCAGTACTTC.

The rearrangement links TRBV2 to TRBJ2-3; maybe TRBD1 (5 bases). Germline CDR1 SNHLY, CDR2 FYNNEI. Between the trimmed V and J ends, which lost 1 base and 6 bases, there was a span of 17 bases. The CDR3 is 16 residues long. The CDR3 loop reads CASSEETVHRGDTQYF. As DNA, the CDR3 is TGTGCCAGCAGTGAAGAGACAGTGCATAGAGGTGATACGCAGTATTTT.

On this clone: The sample contains more than one DNA sequence encoding this CDR3. V usage is TRBV29-1 and J usage is TRBJ1-1, with a weak D call TRBD1 (5 bases). V lost 6 bases and J lost 5, with 13 bases in between. The CDR3 sequence is 12 residues long. CDR1 SQVTM and CDR2 ANQGSEA come from the germline V gene. CDR3 amino acids: CSVGPGETEAFF. The CDR3 DNA reads as TGCAGCGTGGGACCGGGAGAAACTGAAGCTTTCTTT.

The CDR3 coding sequence is TGTGCCAGCAGCTCTCAAGGGGGACCAATTGATTACGAGCAGTACGTC. Encoded protein: CASSSQGGPIDYEQYV. The rearrangement links TRBV5-6 to TRBJ2-7; tentatively, D is TRBD1 (6 bases). V was cut by 3 bases and J by 4 bases, with 20 bases left in between. Germline V CDR1 and CDR2: SGHDT, YYEEEE. CDR3 size: 16 residues.

The CDR3 is CASSPRYSGELFF. The CDR3 DNA follows: TGTGCCAGCAGTCCTCGTTATTCCGGGGAGCTGTTTTTT. The V gene is TRBV6-5, the J gene TRBJ2-2; D remains ambiguous. Trimming stripped 5 bases from V and 6 bases from J, with 10 bases between. The CDR3 covers 13 residues. Germline CDR1 and CDR2: MNHEY and SVGAGI.

The V call is TRBV29-1, the J call TRBJ2-3; D may be TRBD2 (6 bases). The CDR3 consists of 17 residues. Germline CDR1 reads SQVTM; CDR2 reads ANQGSEA. The germline V and J ends were trimmed by 4 bases and 0 bases, with 20 bases remaining between them. This CDR3 is CSVGAGTSPLSTDTQYF. In DNA, the CDR3 is TGCAGCGTTGGAGCCGGAACTAGCCCACTTAGCACAGATACGCAGTATTTT.

The chain combines TRBV10-3 with TRBJ1-1, with TRBD1 identical over 7 bases. CDR3 length equals 15 residues. Losses at the gene ends were 5 bases for V and 3 bases for J; bases not matched to a gene: 9. CDR1 ENHRY and CDR2 SYGVKD come from the germline V gene. This CDR3 is CAISWQGVPYTEAFF. The CDR3 DNA is TGTGCCATCAGTTGGCAGGGGGTTCCCTACACTGAAGCTTTCTTT.

The chain is built from TRBV5-8 and TRBJ2-7; TRBD1 might be the D (6 bases). CDR1 and CDR2 (germline): SGHTS, YDEGEE. This CDR3 is 13 amino acids long. V lost 2 bases and J 7 bases, leaving 13 bases between the germline ends. CDR3 nucleotide sequence: TGTGCCAGCAGCTTTACACCCCAGGGGGAGCAGTACTTC. Amino acids: CASSFTPQGEQYF.

This clone was seen a single time. This chain connects TRBV2 to TRBJ1-1, with D possibly matching TRBD1 (6 bases). There are 14 residues in the CDR3. The germline V gene has CDR1 SNHLY and CDR2 FYNNEI. The V gene lost 2 bases and the J gene lost 5 bases, with 12 bases spanning the gap. The CDR3 loop reads CASSETSGATEAFF. The CDR3 nucleotides are TGTGCCAGCAGTGAAACTTCAGGGGCGACTGAAGCTTTCTTT.

The rearrangement joins TRBV21-1 to TRBJ2-5; TRBD1, the D gene given by the table, was not confirmed from the DNA. TRBV21-1 is a pseudogene. This CDR3 has 15 amino acids. The CDR3 DNA sequence: TGTGCCAGCAGCAAAGCCCCAGGGGGTCAAGAGACCCAGTACTTC. It yields the protein CASSKAPGGQETQYF.

The rearrangement uses TRBV4-1 and TRBJ2-7; 9 bases align to TRBD1. The CDR3 has 15 residues. CDR1 MGHRA and CDR2 YSYEKL come from the germline V gene. The V and J ends lost 0 bases and 4 bases, in that order; junction bases with no gene match: 4. The CDR3 bases are TGCGCCAGCAGCCAAGACTGGACAGGGGCGTACGAGCAGTACTTC. This translates into CASSQDWTGAYEQYF.